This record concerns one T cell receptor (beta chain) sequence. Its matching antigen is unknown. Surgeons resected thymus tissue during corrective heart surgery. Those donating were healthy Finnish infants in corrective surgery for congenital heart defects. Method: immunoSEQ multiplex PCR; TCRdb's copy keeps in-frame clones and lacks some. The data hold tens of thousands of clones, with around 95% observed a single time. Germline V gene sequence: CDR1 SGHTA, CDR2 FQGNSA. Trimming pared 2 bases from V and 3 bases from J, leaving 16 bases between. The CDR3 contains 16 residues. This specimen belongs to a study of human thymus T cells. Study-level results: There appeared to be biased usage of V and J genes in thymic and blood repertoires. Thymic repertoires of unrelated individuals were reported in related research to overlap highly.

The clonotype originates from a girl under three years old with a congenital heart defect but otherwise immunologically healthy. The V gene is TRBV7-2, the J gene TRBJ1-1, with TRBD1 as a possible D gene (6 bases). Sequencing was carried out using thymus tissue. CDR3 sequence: CASSLLYRVRDTEAFF. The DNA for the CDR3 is TGTGCCAGCAGCTTACTCTACAGGGTTCGGGACACTGAAGCTTTCTTT.